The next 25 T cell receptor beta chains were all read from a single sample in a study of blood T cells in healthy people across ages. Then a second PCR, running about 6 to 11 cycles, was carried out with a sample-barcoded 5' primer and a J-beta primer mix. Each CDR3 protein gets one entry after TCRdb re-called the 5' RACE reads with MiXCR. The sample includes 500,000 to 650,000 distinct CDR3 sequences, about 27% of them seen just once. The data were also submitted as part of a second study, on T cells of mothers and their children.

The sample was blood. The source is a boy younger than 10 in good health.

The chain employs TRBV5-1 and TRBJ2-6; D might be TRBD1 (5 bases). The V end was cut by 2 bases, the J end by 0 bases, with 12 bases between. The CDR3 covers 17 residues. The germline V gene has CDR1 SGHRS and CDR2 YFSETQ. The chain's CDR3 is CASSFLGRASGANVLTF. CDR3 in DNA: TGCGCCAGCAGCTTCTTAGGCAGGGCCTCTGGGGCCAACGTCCTGACTTTC.

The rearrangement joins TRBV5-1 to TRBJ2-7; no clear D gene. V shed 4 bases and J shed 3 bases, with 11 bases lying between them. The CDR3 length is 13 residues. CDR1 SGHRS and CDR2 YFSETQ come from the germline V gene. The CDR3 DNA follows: TGCGCCAGCAGCCACGGGTCTTACTACGAGCAGTACTTC. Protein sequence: CASSHGSYYEQYF.

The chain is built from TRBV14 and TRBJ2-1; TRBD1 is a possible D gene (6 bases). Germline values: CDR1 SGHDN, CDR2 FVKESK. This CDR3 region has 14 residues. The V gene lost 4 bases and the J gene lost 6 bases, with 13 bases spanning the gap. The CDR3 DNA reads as TGTGCCAGCAGCCCCACAGGGTCACGCAATGAGCAGTTCTTC. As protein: CASSPTGSRNEQFF.

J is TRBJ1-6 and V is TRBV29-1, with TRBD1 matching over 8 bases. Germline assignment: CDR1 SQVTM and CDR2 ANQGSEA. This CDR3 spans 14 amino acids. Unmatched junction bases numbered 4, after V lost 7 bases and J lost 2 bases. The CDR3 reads CSAQTGAYNSPLHF. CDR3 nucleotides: TGCAGCGCCCAGACAGGGGCCTATAATTCACCCCTCCACTTT.

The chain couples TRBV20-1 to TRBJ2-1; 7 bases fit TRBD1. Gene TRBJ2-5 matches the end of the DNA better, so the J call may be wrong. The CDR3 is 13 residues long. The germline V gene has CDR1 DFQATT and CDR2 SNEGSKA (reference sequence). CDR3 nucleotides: TGCAGTGCCCTATCGACAGGGCAAGAGACCCAGTACTTC. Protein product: CSALSTGQETQYF.

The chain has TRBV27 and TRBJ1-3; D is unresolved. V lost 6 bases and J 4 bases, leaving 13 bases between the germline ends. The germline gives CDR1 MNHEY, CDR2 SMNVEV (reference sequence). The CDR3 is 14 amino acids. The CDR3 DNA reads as TGTGCCAGCAGCCGAGGCACGACCGGAAACACCATATATTTT. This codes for CASSRGTTGNTIYF.

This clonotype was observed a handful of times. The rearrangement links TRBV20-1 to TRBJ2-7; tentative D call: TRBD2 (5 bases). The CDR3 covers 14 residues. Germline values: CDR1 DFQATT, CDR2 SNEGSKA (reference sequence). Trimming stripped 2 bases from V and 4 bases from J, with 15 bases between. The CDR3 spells CSARSPLGEYEQYF. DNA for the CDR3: TGCAGTGCTAGATCCCCCCTGGGAGAGTACGAGCAGTACTTC.

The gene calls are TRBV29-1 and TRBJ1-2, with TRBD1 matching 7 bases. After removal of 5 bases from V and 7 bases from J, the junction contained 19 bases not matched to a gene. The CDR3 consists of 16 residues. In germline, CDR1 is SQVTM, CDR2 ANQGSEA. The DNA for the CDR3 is TGCAGCGTTCGCCCTACAGGGGCCCACGCTCCGGGTGGCTACACCTTC. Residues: CSVRPTGAHAPGGYTF. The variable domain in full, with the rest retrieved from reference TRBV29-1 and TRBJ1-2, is SAVISQKPSRDICQRGTSLTIQCQVDSQVTMMFWYRQQPGQSLTLIATANQGSEATYESGFVIDKFPISRPNLTFSTLTVSNMSPEDSSIYLCSVRPTGAHAPGGYTFGSGTRLTVV.

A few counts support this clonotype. The CDR3 reads CASSEFRGNNEQYF. CDR3 nucleotide sequence: TGTGCCAGCAGTGAATTCAGGGGGAACAACGAGCAGTACTTC. The chain carries TRBV25-1 and TRBJ2-5, with TRBD1 matching over 7 bases. Near its end, the DNA agrees better with TRBJ2-7, so the J call may be wrong. Per germline, CDR1 MGHDK and CDR2 SYGVNS. This CDR3 is built from 14 residues.

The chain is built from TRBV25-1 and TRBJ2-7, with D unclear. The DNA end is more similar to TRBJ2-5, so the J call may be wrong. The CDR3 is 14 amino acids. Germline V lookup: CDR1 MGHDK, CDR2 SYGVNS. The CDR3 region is CASSESGSQETQYF. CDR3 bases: TGTGCCAGCAGTGAATCAGGCAGTCAAGAGACCCAGTACTTC.

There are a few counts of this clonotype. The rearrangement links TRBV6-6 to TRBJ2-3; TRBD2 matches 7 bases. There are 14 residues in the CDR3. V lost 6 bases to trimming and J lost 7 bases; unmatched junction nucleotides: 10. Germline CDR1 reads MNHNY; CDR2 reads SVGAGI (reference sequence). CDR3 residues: CASSYLTSRHTQYF. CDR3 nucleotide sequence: TGTGCCAGCAGCTATTTGACTAGCAGGCATACGCAGTATTTT.

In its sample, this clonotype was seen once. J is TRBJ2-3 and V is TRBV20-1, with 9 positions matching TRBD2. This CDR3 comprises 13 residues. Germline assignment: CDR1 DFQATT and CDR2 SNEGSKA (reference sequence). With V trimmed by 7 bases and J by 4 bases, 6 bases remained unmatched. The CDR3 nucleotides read TGCAGTGGTTTTAGCGGGAGTGCAGATACGCAGTATTTT. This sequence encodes CSGFSGSADTQYF.

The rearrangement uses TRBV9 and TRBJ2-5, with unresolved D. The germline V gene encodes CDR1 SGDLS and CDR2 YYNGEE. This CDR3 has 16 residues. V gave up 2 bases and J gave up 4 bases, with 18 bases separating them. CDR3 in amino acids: CASSVGVPPPGETQYF. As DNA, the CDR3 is TGTGCCAGCAGCGTCGGAGTTCCACCCCCTGGAGAGACCCAGTACTTC. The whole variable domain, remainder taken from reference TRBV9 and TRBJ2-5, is DSGVTQTPKHLITATGQRVTLRCSPRSGDLSVYWYQQSLDQGLQFLIQYYNGEERAKGNILERFSAQQFPDLHSELNLSSLELGDSALYFCASSVGVPPPGETQYFGPGTRLLVL.

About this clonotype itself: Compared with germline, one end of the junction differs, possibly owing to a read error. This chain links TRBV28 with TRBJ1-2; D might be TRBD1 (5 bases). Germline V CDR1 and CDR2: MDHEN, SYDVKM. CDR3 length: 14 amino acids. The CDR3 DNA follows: TGTGCCAGCAGGTTATCCGGGACCAACTATGGCTACACCTTC. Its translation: CASRLSGTNYGYTF.

CDR3 nucleotides: TGTGCCAGCTCACCAGGGGCCCTGGGCACTGAAGCTTTCTTT. This encodes CASSPGALGTEAFF. The rearrangement joins TRBV18 to TRBJ1-1, with D tentatively TRBD1 (5 bases). The CDR3 consists of 14 residues. The germline CDR1 and CDR2 sequences are KGHSH and LQKENI. V lost 2 bases to trimming and J lost 4 bases, with 11 bases between them.

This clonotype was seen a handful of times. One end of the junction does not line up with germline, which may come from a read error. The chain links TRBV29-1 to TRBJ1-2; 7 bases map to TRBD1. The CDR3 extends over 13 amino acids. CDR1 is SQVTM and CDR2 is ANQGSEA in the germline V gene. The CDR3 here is CSVETGRRYAYTF. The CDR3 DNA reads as TGCAGCGTTGAGACAGGGCGACGTTATGCCTACACCTTC. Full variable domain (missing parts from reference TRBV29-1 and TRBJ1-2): SAVISQKPSRDICQRGTSLTIQCQVDSQVTMMFWYRQQPGQSLTLIATANQGSEATYESGFVIDKFPISRPNLTFSTLTVSNMSPEDSSIYLCSVETGRRYAYTFGSGTRLTVV.

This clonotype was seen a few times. This chain's CDR3 is CASSQVDGGRPGELFF. CDR3 DNA sequence: TGTGCCAGCAGCCAAGTAGATGGGGGAAGGCCCGGGGAGCTGTTTTTT. The chain joins TRBV3-1 to TRBJ2-2; tentatively, D is TRBD1 or TRBD2 (5 bases each). With 1 base removed from V and 6 bases from J, the gap between germline ends came to 15 bases. The CDR3 is 16 amino acids. Germline CDR1 is LGHDT and CDR2 is YNNKEL (reference sequence).

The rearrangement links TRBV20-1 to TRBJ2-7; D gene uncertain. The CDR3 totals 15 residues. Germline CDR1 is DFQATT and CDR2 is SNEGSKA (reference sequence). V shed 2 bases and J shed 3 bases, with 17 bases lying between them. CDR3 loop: CSARKAGSKIYEQYF. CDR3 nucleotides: TGCAGTGCTAGAAAAGCCGGGTCGAAGATCTACGAGCAGTACTTC.

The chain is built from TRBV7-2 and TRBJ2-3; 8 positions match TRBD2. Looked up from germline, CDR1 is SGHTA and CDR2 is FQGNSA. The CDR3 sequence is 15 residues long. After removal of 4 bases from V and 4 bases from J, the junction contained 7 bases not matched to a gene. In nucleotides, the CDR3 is TGTGCCAGCAGCTCTGTAGCGGGAAGGGCAGATACGCAGTATTTT. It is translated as CASSSVAGRADTQYF.

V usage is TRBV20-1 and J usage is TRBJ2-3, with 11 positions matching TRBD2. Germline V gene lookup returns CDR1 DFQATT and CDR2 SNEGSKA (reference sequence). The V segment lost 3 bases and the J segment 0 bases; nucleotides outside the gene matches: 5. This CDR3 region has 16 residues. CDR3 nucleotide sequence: TGCAGTGCTAGGACCCCTAGCGGGGGGAGCACAGATACGCAGTATTTT. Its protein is CSARTPSGGSTDTQYF.

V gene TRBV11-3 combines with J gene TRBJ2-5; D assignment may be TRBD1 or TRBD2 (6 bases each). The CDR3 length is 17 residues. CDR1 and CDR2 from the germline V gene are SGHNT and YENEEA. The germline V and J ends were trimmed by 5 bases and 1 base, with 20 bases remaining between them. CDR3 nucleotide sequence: TGTGCCAGCAGCGTGGACTATCGGACGGGGGCCCAAGAGACCCAGTACTTC. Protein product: CASSVDYRTGAQETQYF.

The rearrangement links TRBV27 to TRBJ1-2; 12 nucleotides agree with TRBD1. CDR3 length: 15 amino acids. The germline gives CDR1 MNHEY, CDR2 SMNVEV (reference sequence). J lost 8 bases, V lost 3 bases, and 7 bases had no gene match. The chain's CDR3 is CASSFSGQGAWGYTF. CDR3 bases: TGTGCCAGCAGTTTCTCGGGACAGGGGGCTTGGGGCTACACCTTC.

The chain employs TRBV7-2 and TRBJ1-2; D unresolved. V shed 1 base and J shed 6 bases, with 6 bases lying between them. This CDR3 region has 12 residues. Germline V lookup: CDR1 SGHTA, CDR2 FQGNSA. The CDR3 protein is CTSSLVLDGYTF. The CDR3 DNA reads TGTACCAGCAGCTTAGTCCTCGATGGCTACACCTTC. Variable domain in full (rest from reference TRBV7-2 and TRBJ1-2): GAGVSQSPSNKVTEKGKDVELRCDPISGHTALYWYRQSLGQGLEFLIYFQGNSAPDKSGLPSDRFSAERTGGSVSTLTIQRTQQEDSAVYLCTSSLVLDGYTFGSGTRLTVV.

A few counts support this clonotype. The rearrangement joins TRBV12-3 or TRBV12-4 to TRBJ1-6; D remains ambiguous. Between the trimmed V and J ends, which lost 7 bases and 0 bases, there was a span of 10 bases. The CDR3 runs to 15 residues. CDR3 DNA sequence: TGTGCCAGCAAAGACGTCAGCTCCTATAATTCACCCCTCCACTTT. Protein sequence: CASKDVSSYNSPLHF.

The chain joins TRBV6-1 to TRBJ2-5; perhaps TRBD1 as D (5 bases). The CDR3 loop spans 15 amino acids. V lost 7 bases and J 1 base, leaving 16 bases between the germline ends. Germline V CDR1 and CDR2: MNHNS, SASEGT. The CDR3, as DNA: TGTGCCAGCACCTACAATCCCAGGGTCCAAGAGACCCAGTACTTC. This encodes CASTYNPRVQETQYF.